The T cell receptor beta chain described here comes from a study of T cell responses to AZD1222 COVID-19 vaccine. Assay: immunoSEQ multiplex PCR; the TCRdb copy retains only in-frame clones and omits some. The profile shows roughly 150,000 clones, 70% to 90% of them singletons. The V end lost 5 bases, the J end lost 2 bases, and 9 bases lay between the germline ends. This CDR3 spans 13 amino acids. Looked up from germline, CDR1 is LNHDA and CDR2 is SQIVND (reference sequence). The clonotype comes from an adult in good health. This chain uses TRBV19 with TRBJ1-2, with TRBD1 as a possible D gene (5 bases). The material sequenced was peripheral blood, taken on day 0 of AZD1222 vaccination. The CDR3 DNA follows: TGTGCCAGTAGTGTCGACAGCAACTATGGCTACACCTTC. This gives the protein CASSVDSNYGYTF.